This T cell receptor (beta chain) was obtained from a study of blood T cell repertoires in COVID-19. The CDR3 contains 14 residues. The V end lost 5 bases, the J end lost 5 bases, and 12 bases lay between the germline ends. Per the germline V gene, CDR1 is WNHNN and CDR2 is SYGVQD (reference sequence). This table comes from immunoSEQ multiplex PCR, and its TCRdb copy is limited to in-frame clones, with some not included. Of hundreds of thousands of clones listed, about 87% are singletons. This chain connects TRBV10-1 to TRBJ2-2, with D maybe TRBD1 (6 bases). The sequence derives from a woman between 45 and 60 years old who had recovered from COVID-19. Sample: PBMCs or T cells enriched from blood (not recorded which). CDR3 DNA sequence: TGCGCCAGCAGTAGGGCAGGGGATACCGGGGAGCTGTTTTTT. This translates into CASSRAGDTGELFF.